The rows below give T cell receptor beta chains drawn from one sample of a study of regulatory T cells in long-lasting Graves disease. MiXCR, run by TCRdb on the multiplex PCR reads, gives a single entry per CDR3 protein. The table records more than 300,000 distinct CDR3 sequences, around 16% of them present only once. This sample also belongs to another study, concerning T cells in Graves' hyperthyroidism and ophthalmopathy.

The starting material was peripheral blood mononuclear cells (PBMCs), obtained at new diagnosis, from a patient treated with antithyroid drugs. These receptors were obtained from a woman younger than 35 with Graves disease. Both conserved end residues are part of each CDR3. A D gene is named only where the DNA matches it firmly. Size is stated for part of the rows, as once, few or many counts, or as a class when the clone is expanded.

TRBJ2-7 | many | TRBD2 | TRBV6-2/TRBV6-3 | 14 | TGTGCCAGCAGTGGCACCCGGGGGGGCTACGAGCAGTACTTC | CASSGTRGGYEQYF
TRBJ2-3 | few | NA | TRBV7-9 | 14 | TGTGCCAGCAGTCCGCAGTCGAACGGGGATACGCAGTATTTT | CASSPQSNGDTQYF
TRBJ1-5 | many | NA | TRBV18 | 13 | TGTGCCAGCTCATCCAACTATAATCAGCCCCAGCATTTT | CASSSNYNQPQHF
TRBJ2-5 | few | NA | TRBV5-1 | 12 | TGCGCCAGCAGCCCGACACCCGAGACCCAGTACTTC | CASSPTPETQYF
TRBJ2-5 | many | NA | TRBV3-1 | 14 | TGTGCCAGCAGCCAAGGGGGAGCCCAAGAGACCCAGTACTTC | CASSQGGAQETQYF
TRBJ2-3 | many | NA | TRBV2 | 15 | TGTGCCAGCAGTGCAACTACAACGAGCACAGATACGCAGTATTTT | CASSATTTSTDTQYF
TRBJ2-1 | few | TRBD2 | TRBV5-4 | 15 | TGTGCCAGCAGCTTGGGGGGACTAGCGGGGGTTGAGCAGTTCTTC | CASSLGGLAGVEQFF
TRBJ2-6 | NA | NA | TRBV19 | 16 | TGTGCCAGTAGTTCGCGGGGAATCTCTGGGGCCAACGTCCTGACTTTC | CASSSRGISGANVLTF
TRBJ2-3 | many | NA | TRBV28 | 14 | TGTGCCAGCAGTTTCTCAGGGTTGCCAGATACGCAGTATTTT | CASSFSGLPDTQYF
TRBJ2-7 | many | NA | TRBV20-1 | 13 | TGCAGTGCTAGACCGGGACTGGAAACGGAGCAGTACTTC | CSARPGLETEQYF
TRBJ2-1 | many | TRBD2 | TRBV2 | 13 | TGTGCCAGCAGACTAGCGGAGAACAATGAGCAGTTCTTC | CASRLAENNEQFF
TRBJ2-7 | once | NA | TRBV11-2 | 13 | TGTGCCAGCAGCTTAGCAGCGGGCCACGAGCAGTACTTC | CASSLAAGHEQYF
TRBJ2-1 | many | TRBD1 | TRBV30 | 13 | TGTGCCTGGGCGGGACAGGGCTACAATGAGCAGTTCTTC | CAWAGQGYNEQFF
TRBJ2-6 | few | TRBD1 | TRBV9 | 17 | TGTGCCAGCAGCGTAGGGCAAGGGGGCGCTGGGGCCAACGTCCTGACTTTC | CASSVGQGGAGANVLTF
TRBJ2-2 | few | TRBD1 | TRBV20-1 | 15 | TGCAGTGCTAAACCTGGACAGGGGGATGCCGGGGAGCTGTTTTTT | CSAKPGQGDAGELFF
TRBJ1-4 | once | TRBD1 | TRBV7-2 | 15 | TGTGCCAGCAGCTTAATGGGACAGGGAAATGAAAAACTGTTTTTT | CASSLMGQGNEKLFF
TRBJ2-1 | many | NA | TRBV20-1 | 14 | TGCAGTGCTAGACGAGGGGGGCCCTACAATGAGCAGTTCTTC | CSARRGGPYNEQFF
TRBJ2-7 | many | NA | TRBV29-1 | 13 | TGCAGCGTTACTTCGGGACGGAGCTACGAGCAGTACTTC | CSVTSGRSYEQYF
TRBJ1-2 | many | TRBD1 | TRBV12-3/TRBV12-4 | 13 | TGTGCCAGCAGCCTGGGACAGATCTATGGCTACACCTTC | CASSLGQIYGYTF
TRBJ2-5 | many | NA | TRBV24-1 | 16 | TGTGCCACCAGTATCCCCACGGGGGCAGGGGTCGAGACCCAGTACTTC | CATSIPTGAGVETQYF
TRBJ2-1 | many | TRBD2 | TRBV5-4 | 16 | TGTGCCAGCAGCTTGGCTCTCCTAGCGGGAGTGGGTGAGCAGTTCTTC | CASSLALLAGVGEQFF
TRBJ1-4 | NA | NA | TRBV6-1 | 13 | TGTGCCAGCAGGGGGACGGATAATGAAGAACTGTTTTTT | CASRGTDNEELFF
TRBJ1-4 | many | NA | TRBV11-2 | 14 | TGTGCCAGCAGCTTTAGCCCAACTAATGAAAAACTGTTTTTT | CASSFSPTNEKLFF
TRBJ1-5 | many | NA | TRBV5-1 | 15 | TGCGCCAGCAGCTTGGACCCGGAGGGCAATCAGCCCCAGCATTTT | CASSLDPEGNQPQHF
TRBJ1-1 | NA | NA | TRBV6-5 | 16 | TGTGCCAGCAGTTACTCGGAGATAAGGTCTAACACTGAAGCTTTTTTT | CASSYSEIRSNTEAFF
TRBJ1-1 | many | NA | TRBV30 | 13 | TGTGCCTGGAGCGCGCTTTTGGGGACTGAAGCTTTCTTT | CAWSALLGTEAFF
TRBJ1-5 | few | NA | TRBV6-1 | 15 | TGTGCCAGCAGTGAATGGGGGGACCACAATCAGCCCCAGCATTTT | CASSEWGDHNQPQHF
TRBJ2-5 | many | TRBD1 | TRBV11-2 | 18 | TGTGCCAGCAGCTTGGGGACAGGGGTAGGGGGAATCGCGGAGACCCAGTACTTC | CASSLGTGVGGIAETQYF
TRBJ2-5 | NA | NA | TRBV12-3/TRBV12-4 | 14 | TGTGCCAGCAGTTTATGGGGGTCCCAAGAGACCCAGTACTTC | CASSLWGSQETQYF
TRBJ1-5 | many | NA | TRBV3-1 | 14 | TGTGCCAGCAGCCACCACAGGGTCAATCAGCCCCAGCATTTT | CASSHHRVNQPQHF
TRBJ2-5 | NA | TRBD2 | TRBV5-6 | 15 | TGTGCCAGCAGCTTGGTTCCTAGCGGTGAGGAGACCCAGTACTTC | CASSLVPSGEETQYF
TRBJ2-1 | many | NA | TRBV13 | 15 | TGTGCCAGCAGCTACGGGTCGAGCTCCTACAATGAGCAGTTCTTC | CASSYGSSSYNEQFF
TRBJ1-4 | NA | NA | TRBV10-1 | 14 | TGCGCCAGCAGCGCGGGGCCAACTAATGAAAAACTGTTTTTT | CASSAGPTNEKLFF
TRBJ2-7 | many | NA | TRBV7-3 | 15 | TGTGCCAGCAGCTTAAGTCCAGCGAGCTCCTACGAGCAGTACTTC | CASSLSPASSYEQYF
TRBJ2-1 | many | TRBD2 | TRBV29-1 | 15 | TGCAGCGGCGAGGGACTAGGCAGCTCCTACAATGAGCAGTTCTTC | CSGEGLGSSYNEQFF
TRBJ1-3 | NA | NA | TRBV28 | 15 | TGTGCCAGCAGTTTATGGTCGGGGTTTGGAAACACCATATATTTT | CASSLWSGFGNTIYF
TRBJ1-2 | many | NA | TRBV6-1 | 16 | TGTGCCAGCAACCCCGGAGGATTGAGACAGGTCTATGGCTACACCTTC | CASNPGGLRQVYGYTF
TRBJ1-5 | many | NA | TRBV6-2/TRBV6-3 | 15 | TGTGCCACCTATAAAACCGGGACGAGCAATCAGCCCCAGCATTTT | CATYKTGTSNQPQHF
TRBJ1-1 | many | TRBD1 | TRBV9 | 14 | TGTGCCAGCAGCGTAGAGGGGGCCGCCACTGAAGCTTTCTTT | CASSVEGAATEAFF
TRBJ2-5 | few | TRBD2 | TRBV5-4 | 12 | TGTGCCACGGGGGGGACTACGGAGACCCAGTACTTC | CATGGTTETQYF
TRBJ2-1 | few | NA | TRBV19 | 14 | TGTGCCAGTAGTAGGAGACAGGAGATCAATGAGCAGTTCTTC | CASSRRQEINEQFF
TRBJ1-2 | few | NA | TRBV29-1 | 13 | TGCAGCGTTACGTCACAGGACGACTATGGCTACACCTTC | CSVTSQDDYGYTF
TRBJ1-6 | few | NA | TRBV11-2 | 14 | TGTGCCAGCAGCTTAGGTGTAAGGGTTTCACCCCTCCACTTT | CASSLGVRVSPLHF
TRBJ2-4 | NA | TRBD2 | TRBV5-1 | 14 | TGCGCCAGCAGCTTGGAACTAGCGGGCGAATTAGCATACTTC | CASSLELAGELAYF
TRBJ1-1 | many | NA | TRBV5-1 | 14 | TGTGCCAGCAGCTACGGACAAGGGAACACTGAAGCTTTCTTT | CASSYGQGNTEAFF
TRBJ2-6 | few | NA | TRBV4-1 | 15 | TGCGCCAGCAGCCAAGATCGGTGGGGGGCCAACGTCCTGACTTTC | CASSQDRWGANVLTF
TRBJ2-7 | few | TRBD2 | TRBV7-2 | 19 | TGTGCCAGCAGCGTAACACCGCCCGGACTAGCGGCCTATACCTACGAGCAGTACTTC | CASSVTPPGLAAYTYEQYF
TRBJ1-2 | many | NA | TRBV5-1 | 15 | TGCGCCAGCAGGCCTACGCTAGCGGAACCCTATGGCTACACCTTC | CASRPTLAEPYGYTF
TRBJ2-7 | few | NA | TRBV28 | 16 | TGTGCCAGCAGTTCCCCCACGGGGGGCCCTTCCTACGAGCAGTACTTC | CASSSPTGGPSYEQYF
TRBJ2-7 | many | NA | TRBV20-1 | 13 | TGCAGTGCCGGGGACCCCACCTCCTACGAGCAGTACTTC | CSAGDPTSYEQYF
TRBJ1-6 | few | NA | TRBV28 | 15 | TGTGCCAGCAGTTACGAGGGCTCCTATAATTCACCCCTCCACTTT | CASSYEGSYNSPLHF
TRBJ2-7 | few | NA | TRBV27 | 14 | TGTGCCAGCAGTTTATCCAGGGGTCCCCACGAGCAGTACTTC | CASSLSRGPHEQYF
TRBJ2-2 | NA | NA | TRBV29-1 | 11 | TGCAGCGTGGTGGACACCGGGGAGCTGTTTTTT | CSVVDTGELFF
TRBJ2-7 | NA | TRBD2 | TRBV5-6 | 16 | TGTGCCAGCAGCTTGGGGACCGGGACTAGCGTCGACGAGCAGTACTTC | CASSLGTGTSVDEQYF
TRBJ2-1 | many | TRBD2 | TRBV5-1 | 14 | TGCGCCAGCAGCTGGGGACTAGCGTTAGATGAGCAGTTCTTC | CASSWGLALDEQFF
TRBJ1-2 | many | NA | TRBV30 | 16 | TGTGCCTGGAGAGATAACACCCGGGTCTCTGGCTATGGCTACACCTTC | CAWRDNTRVSGYGYTF
TRBJ2-3 | many | NA | TRBV6-2/TRBV6-3 | 14 | TGTGCCAACAGGCCTCACGGGGAGGCAGATACGCAGTATTTT | CANRPHGEADTQYF
TRBJ2-1 | NA | NA | TRBV7-2 | 16 | TGTGCCAGCAGCTTAGCCCCCCGGGGGTCCTACAATGAGCAGTTCTTC | CASSLAPRGSYNEQFF
TRBJ1-4 | few | TRBD1 | TRBV15 | 15 | TGTGCCACCAGCAGAGGACAGGGTACCAATGAAAAACTGTTTTTT | CATSRGQGTNEKLFF
TRBJ2-1 | many | NA | TRBV5-1 | 13 | TGTGCCAGCAGCCCATCGGGACCACCCTTGCAGTTCTTC | CASSPSGPPLQFF